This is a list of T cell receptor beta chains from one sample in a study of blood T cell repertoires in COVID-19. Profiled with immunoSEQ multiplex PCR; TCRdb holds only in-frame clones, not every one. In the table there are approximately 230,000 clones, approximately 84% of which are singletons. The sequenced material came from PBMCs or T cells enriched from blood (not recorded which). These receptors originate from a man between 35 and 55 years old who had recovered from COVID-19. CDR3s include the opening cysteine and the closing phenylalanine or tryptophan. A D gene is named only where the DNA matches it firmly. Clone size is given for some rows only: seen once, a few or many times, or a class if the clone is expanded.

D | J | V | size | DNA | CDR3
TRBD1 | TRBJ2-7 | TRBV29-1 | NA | TGCAGCGCTCCGGGACAGGACAGGGGGGACGAGCAGTACTTC | CSAPGQDRGDEQYF
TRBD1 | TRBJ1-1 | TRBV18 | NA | TGTGCCAGCTCACGGACAGGGGCGAACACTGAAGCTTTCTTT | CASSRTGANTEAFF
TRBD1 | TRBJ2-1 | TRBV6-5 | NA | TGTGCCACCAAAAGGGACAGCTCCTACAATGAGCAGTTCTTC | CATKRDSSYNEQFF
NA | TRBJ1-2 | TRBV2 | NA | TGTGCCAGCAGTGAAGCGGGGGGTGGCTACACCTTC | CASSEAGGGYTF
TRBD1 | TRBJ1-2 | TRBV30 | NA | TGTGCCTGGGTGACAGGGGGGAACTATGGCTACACCTTC | CAWVTGGNYGYTF
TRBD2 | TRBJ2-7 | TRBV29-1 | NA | TGCAGCGTTGAAGCGCTAGCGGGGGGACCTGCGGTCGAGCAGTACTTC | CSVEALAGGPAVEQYF
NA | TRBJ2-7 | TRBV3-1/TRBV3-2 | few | TGTGCCAGCAGCCAAGAGGGGGGTAACTACGAGCAGTACTTC | CASSQEGGNYEQYF
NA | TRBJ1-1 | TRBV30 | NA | TGTGCCTGGAGTCTACCTAGGACAACTAACACTGAAGCTTTCTTT | CAWSLPRTTNTEAFF
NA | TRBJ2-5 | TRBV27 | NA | TGTGCCAGCAGACCAGAAAATTGGTACCAAGAGACCCAGTACTTC | CASRPENWYQETQYF
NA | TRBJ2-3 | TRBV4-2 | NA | TGTGCCAGCAGCCAAGATTGGCAGGGTACAGATACGCAGTATTTT | CASSQDWQGTDTQYF
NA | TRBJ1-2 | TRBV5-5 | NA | TGTGCCAGCAGCTTTGAGTTCTATGGCTACACCTTC | CASSFEFYGYTF
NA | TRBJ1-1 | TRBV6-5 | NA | TGTGCCAGCAGGCGTTACAGGGCTCGGAACACTGAAGCTTTCTTT | CASRRYRARNTEAFF
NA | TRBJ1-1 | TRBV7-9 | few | TGTGCCAGCAGCTTAGGGAGCACTGAAGCTTTCTTT | CASSLGSTEAFF
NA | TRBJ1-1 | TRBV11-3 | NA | TGTGCCAGCAGCTCGACCCTCGGACAGCAACACTTT | CASSSTLGQQHF
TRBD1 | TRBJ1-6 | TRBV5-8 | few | TGTGCCAGCAGCCCTCTAAGTGGGACAGCCAATTCACCCCTCCACTTT | CASSPLSGTANSPLHF